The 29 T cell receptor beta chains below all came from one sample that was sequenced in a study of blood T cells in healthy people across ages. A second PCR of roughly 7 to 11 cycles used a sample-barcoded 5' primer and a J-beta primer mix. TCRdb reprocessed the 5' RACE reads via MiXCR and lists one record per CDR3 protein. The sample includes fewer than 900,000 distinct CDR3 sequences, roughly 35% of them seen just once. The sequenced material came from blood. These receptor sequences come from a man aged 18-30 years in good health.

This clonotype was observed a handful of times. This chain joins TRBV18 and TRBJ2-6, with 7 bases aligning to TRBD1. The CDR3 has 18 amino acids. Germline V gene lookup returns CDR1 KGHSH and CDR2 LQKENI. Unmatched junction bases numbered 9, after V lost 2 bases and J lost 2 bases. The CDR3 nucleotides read TGTGCCAGCTCACCAAACACAGGGGAGAGAACTGGGGCCAACGTCCTGACTTTC. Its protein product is CASSPNTGERTGANVLTF.

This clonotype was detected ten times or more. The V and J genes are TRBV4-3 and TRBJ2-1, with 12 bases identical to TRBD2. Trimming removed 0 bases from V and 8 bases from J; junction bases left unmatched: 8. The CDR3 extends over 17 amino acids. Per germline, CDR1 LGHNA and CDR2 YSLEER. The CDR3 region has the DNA TGCGCCAGCAGCCAAGAGTTTTGGACTAGCGGGGCCGATGAGCAGTTCTTC. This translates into CASSQEFWTSGADEQFF.

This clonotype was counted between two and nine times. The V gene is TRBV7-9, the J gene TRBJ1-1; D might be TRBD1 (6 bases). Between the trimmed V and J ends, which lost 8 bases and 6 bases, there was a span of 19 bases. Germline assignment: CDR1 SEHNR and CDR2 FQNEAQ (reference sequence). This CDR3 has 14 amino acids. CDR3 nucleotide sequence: TGTGCCAGCGCCCACGGGGGGCGCGTCTCTGAAGCTTTCTTT. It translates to CASAHGGRVSEAFF.

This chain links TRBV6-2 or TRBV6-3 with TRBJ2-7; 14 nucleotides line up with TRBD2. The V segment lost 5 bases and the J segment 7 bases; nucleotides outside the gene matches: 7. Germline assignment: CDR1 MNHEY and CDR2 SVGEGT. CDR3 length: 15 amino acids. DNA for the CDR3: TGTGCCAGCAGTGACCGACTAGCGGGAGGGGGTGAGCAGTACTTC. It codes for CASSDRLAGGGEQYF.

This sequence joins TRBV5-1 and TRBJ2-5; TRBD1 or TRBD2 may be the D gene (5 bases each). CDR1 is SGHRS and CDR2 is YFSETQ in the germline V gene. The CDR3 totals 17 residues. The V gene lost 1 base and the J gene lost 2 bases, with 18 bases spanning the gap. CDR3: CASSLKGIARLQETQYF. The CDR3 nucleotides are TGCGCCAGCAGCTTGAAGGGGATAGCGAGACTTCAAGAGACCCAGTACTTC. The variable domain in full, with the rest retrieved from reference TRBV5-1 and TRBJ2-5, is KAGVTQTPRYLIKTRGQQVTLSCSPISGHRSVSWYQQTPGQGLQFLFEYFSETQRNKGNFPGRFSGRQFSNSRSEMNVSTLELGDSALYLCASSLKGIARLQETQYFGPGTRLLVL.

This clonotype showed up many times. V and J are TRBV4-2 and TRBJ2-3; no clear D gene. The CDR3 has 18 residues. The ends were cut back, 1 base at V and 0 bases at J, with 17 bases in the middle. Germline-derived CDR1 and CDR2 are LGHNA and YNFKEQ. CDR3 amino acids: CASSQGSNYGASTDTQYF. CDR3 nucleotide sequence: TGTGCCAGCAGCCAAGGTTCTAATTACGGCGCTAGCACAGATACGCAGTATTTT.

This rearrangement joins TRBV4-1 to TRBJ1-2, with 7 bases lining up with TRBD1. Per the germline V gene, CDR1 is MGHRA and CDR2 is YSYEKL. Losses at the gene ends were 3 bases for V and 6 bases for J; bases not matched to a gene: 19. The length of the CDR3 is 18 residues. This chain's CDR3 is CASSHTGSNRGQVDGYTF. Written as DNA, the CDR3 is TGCGCCAGCAGCCACACCGGTTCCAACAGGGGCCAGGTGGATGGCTACACCTTC.

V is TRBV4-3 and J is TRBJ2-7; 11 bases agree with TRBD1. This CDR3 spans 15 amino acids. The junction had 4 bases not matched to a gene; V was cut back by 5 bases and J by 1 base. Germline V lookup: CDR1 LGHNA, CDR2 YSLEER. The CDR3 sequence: CASSGGTGGSYEQYF. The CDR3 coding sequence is TGCGCCAGCAGCGGTGGGACAGGGGGGTCCTACGAGCAGTACTTC.

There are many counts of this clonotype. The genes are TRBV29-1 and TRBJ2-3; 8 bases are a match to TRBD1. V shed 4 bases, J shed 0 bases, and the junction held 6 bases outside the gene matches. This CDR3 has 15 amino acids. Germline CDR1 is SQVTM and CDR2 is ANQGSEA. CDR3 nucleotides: TGCAGCGTTGGACCGACAGGGGCAAGCACAGATACGCAGTATTTT. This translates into CSVGPTGASTDTQYF.

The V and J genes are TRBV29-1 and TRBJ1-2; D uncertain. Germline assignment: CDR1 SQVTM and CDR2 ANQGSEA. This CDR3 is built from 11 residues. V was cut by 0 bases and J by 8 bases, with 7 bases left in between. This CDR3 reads CSVEEGWGYTF. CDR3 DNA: TGCAGCGTTGAAGAGGGTTGGGGCTACACCTTC.

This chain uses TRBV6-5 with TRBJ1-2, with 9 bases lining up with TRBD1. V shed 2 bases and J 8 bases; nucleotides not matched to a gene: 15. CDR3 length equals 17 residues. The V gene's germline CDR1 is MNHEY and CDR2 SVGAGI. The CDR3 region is CASSYDIWGQGTGGYTF. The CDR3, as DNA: TGTGCCAGCAGTTACGATATATGGGGACAGGGTACGGGCGGCTACACCTTC.

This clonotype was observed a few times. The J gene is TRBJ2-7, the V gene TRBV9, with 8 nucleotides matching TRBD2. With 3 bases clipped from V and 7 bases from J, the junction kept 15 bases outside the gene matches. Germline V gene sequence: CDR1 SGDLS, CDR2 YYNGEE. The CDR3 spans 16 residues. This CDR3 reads CASSAAGVTSYNEQYF. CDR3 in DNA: TGTGCCAGCAGCGCAGCGGGGGTAACCTCCTACAATGAGCAGTACTTC.

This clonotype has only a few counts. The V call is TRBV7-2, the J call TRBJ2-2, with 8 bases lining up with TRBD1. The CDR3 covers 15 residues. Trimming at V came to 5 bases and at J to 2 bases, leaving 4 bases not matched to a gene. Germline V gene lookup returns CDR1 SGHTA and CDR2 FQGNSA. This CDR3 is CASSDGQGNTGELFF. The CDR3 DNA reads TGTGCCAGCAGCGATGGACAGGGTAACACCGGGGAGCTGTTTTTT.

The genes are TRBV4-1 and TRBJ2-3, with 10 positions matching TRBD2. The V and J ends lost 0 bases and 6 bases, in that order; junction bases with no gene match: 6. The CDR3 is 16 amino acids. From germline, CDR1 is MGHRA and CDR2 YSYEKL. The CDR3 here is CASSQEPSGGADTQYF. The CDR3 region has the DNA TGCGCCAGCAGCCAAGAACCTAGCGGGGGAGCGGATACGCAGTATTTT.

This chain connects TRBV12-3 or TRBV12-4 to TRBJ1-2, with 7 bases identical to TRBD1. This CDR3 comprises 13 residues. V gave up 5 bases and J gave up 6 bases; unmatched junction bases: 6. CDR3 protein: CASSEWDRHGYTF. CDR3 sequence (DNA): TGTGCCAGCAGTGAGTGGGACAGACATGGCTACACCTTC.

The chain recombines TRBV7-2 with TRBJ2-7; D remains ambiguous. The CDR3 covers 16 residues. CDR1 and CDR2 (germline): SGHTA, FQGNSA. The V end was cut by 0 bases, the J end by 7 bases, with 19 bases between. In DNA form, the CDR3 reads TGTGCCAGCAGCTTAGCGAGGACCAGCAGGTACAATGAGCAGTACTTC. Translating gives CASSLARTSRYNEQYF.

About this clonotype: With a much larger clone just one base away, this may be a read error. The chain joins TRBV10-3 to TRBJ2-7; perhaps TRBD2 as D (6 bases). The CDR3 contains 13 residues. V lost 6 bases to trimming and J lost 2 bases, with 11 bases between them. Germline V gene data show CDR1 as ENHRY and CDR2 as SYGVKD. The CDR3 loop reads CAIRAGRTYEQYF. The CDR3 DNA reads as TGTGCCATCAGGGCGGGACGCACCTACGAGCAGTACTTC.

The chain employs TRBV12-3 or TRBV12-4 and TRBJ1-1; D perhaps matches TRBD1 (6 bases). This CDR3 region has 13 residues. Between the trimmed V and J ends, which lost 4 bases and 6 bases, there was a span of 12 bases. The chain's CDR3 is CASSWDGGSEAFF. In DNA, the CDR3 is TGTGCCAGCAGTTGGGATGGGGGCTCTGAAGCTTTCTTT.

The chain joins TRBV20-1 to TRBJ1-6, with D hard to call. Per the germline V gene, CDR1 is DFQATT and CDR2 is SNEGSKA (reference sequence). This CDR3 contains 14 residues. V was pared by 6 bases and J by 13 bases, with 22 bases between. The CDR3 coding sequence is TGCAGTGCCAGAAACTCGATTTTAGTTTCGCCCCTCCACTTT. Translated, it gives CSARNSILVSPLHF.

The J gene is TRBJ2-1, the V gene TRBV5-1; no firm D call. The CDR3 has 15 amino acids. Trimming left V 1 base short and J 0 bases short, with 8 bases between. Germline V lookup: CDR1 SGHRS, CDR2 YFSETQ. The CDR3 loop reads CASSLLFSSYNEQFF. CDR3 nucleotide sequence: TGCGCCAGCAGCTTGCTTTTCAGCTCCTACAATGAGCAGTTCTTC.

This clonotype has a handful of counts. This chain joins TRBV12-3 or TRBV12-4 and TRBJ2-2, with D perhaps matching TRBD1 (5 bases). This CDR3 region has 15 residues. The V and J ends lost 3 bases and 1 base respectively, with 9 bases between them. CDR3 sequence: CASSFRGQNTGELFF. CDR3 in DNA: TGTGCCAGCAGTTTTCGAGGACAGAACACCGGGGAGCTGTTTTTT.

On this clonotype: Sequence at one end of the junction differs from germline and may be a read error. The DNA for the CDR3 is TGTGCCAGTAGTATAGATGACAGGGGGAACACAGAAGCTTTCTTT. Translation gives CASSIDDRGNTEAFF. The chain combines TRBV19 with TRBJ1-1; TRBD1 matches 9 bases. Germline values: CDR1 LNHDA, CDR2 SQIVND (reference sequence). The CDR3 runs 15 residues.

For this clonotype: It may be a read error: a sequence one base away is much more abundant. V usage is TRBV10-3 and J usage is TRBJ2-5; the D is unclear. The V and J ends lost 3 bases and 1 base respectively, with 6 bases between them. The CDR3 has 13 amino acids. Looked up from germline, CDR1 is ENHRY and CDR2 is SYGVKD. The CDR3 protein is CAISDWGQETQYF. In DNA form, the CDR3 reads TGTGCCATCAGTGACTGGGGCCAAGAGACCCAGTACTTC.

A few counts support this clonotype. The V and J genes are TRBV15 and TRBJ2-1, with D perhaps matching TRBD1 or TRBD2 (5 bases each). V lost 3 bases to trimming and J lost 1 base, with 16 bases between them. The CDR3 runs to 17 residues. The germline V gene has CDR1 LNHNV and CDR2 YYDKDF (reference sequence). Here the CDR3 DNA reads TGTGCCACCAGCAGCCGGCCGGGGCTCAATTCCTACAATGAGCAGTTCTTC. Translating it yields CATSSRPGLNSYNEQFF.

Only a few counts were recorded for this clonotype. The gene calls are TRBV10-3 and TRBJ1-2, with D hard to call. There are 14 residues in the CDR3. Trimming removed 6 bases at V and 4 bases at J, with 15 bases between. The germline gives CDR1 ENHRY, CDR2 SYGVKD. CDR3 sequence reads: CAISMERDFYGYTF. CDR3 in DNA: TGTGCCATCAGCATGGAGAGGGATTTCTATGGCTACACCTTC.

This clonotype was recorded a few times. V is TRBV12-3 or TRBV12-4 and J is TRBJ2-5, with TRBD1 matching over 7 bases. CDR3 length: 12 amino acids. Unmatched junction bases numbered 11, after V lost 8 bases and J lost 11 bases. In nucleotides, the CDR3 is TGTGCCAGCGGAACAGGGGTGGGAGAGCAGTACTTC. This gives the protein CASGTGVGEQYF.

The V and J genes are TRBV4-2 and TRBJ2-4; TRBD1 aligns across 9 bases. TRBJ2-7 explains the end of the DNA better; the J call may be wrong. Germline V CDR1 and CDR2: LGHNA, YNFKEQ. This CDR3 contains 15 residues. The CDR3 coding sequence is TGTGCCAGCAGCCCCCGGGACAGGGCTGTGGACGAGCAGTACTTC. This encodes CASSPRDRAVDEQYF.

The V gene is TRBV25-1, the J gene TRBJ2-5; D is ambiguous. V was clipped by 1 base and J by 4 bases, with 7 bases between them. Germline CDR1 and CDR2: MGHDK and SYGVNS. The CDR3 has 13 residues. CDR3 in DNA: TGTGCCAGCAGTGAATGGGCGTCAGAGACCCAGTACTTC. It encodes CASSEWASETQYF.

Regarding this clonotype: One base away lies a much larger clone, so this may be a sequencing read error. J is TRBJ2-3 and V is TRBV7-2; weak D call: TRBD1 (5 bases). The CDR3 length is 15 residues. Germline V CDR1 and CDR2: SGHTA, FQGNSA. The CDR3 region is CASSLTWATTGTQYF. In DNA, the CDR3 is TGTGCCAGCAGCTTAACATGGGCCACCACAGGTACGCAGTATTTT.